These 4 T cell receptor beta chains share one sample of origin, sequenced in a study of cytomegalovirus exposure and HLA in healthy donors. The primer mix had 60 Vbeta and 13 Jbeta primers. Sequencing used immunoSEQ multiplex PCR; TCRdb keeps in-frame clones, though not all of them. The table has approximately 140,000 clones, approximately 80% seen once; the top ten hold 4% to 5%. The sequencing input was PBMCs. These receptors were collected from a man aged 40-49 years in good health and CMV-seropositive.

The CDR3 reads CASSKVGQLNQPQHF. The CDR3 DNA reads as TGTGCCAGCAGTAAGGTCGGACAGCTCAATCAGCCCCAGCATTTT. The rearrangement joins TRBV27 to TRBJ1-5, with a possible D match to TRBD1 (6 bases). Trimming left V 5 bases short and J 3 bases short, with 14 bases between. Germline CDR1 MNHEY, CDR2 SMNVEV (reference sequence). The CDR3 is made up of 15 amino acids.

This chain joins TRBV13 and TRBJ1-4; D gene unclear. With 11 bases removed from V and 0 bases from J, the gap between germline ends came to 13 bases. CDR1 is PRHDT and CDR2 is FYEKMQ in the germline V gene (reference sequence). This CDR3 is built from 14 residues. CDR3 loop: CAVRSGTTNEKLFF. The DNA for the CDR3 is TGTGCCGTCCGTTCGGGTACAACTAATGAAAAACTGTTTTTT.

The CDR3 bases are TGTGCCAGCAGCTTCCGGACTTACACAGATACGCAGTATTTT. It yields the protein CASSFRTYTDTQYF. The chain has TRBV9 and TRBJ2-3; possibly TRBD2 for D (5 bases). The V and J ends lost 4 bases and 2 bases respectively, with 11 bases between them. This CDR3 comprises 14 residues. Germline CDR1 and CDR2: SGDLS and YYNGEE.

This chain joins TRBV9 and TRBJ2-3; D is perhaps TRBD1 (6 bases). With 4 bases removed from V and 0 bases from J, the gap between germline ends came to 21 bases. Germline-derived CDR1 and CDR2 are SGDLS and YYNGEE. The CDR3 totals 18 residues. CDR3 residues: CASSRYPQQGASTDTQYF. In DNA, the CDR3 is TGTGCCAGCAGCAGATACCCGCAACAGGGTGCTAGCACAGATACGCAGTATTTT.